The 28 T cell receptor beta chains in this list originate from one sample, sequenced in a study of blood T cell repertoires in COVID-19. Clones were read by immunoSEQ multiplex PCR, and TCRdb kept only the in-frame ones, dropping some. The sample gives 160,000 or so clones, approximately 75% of which show up once; 11% is in the top ten. Material: peripheral blood. The receptors were gathered from a human donor in a cohort sampled during active COVID-19.

The CDR3 region is CASSPSRSGSTDTQYF. CDR3 DNA: TGTGCCAGCAGTCCCTCCCGAAGCGGAAGCACAGATACGCAGTATTTT. The rearrangement joins TRBV27 to TRBJ2-3, with a weak D call TRBD2 (5 bases). Germline CDR1 reads MNHEY; CDR2 reads SMNVEV (reference sequence). The ends were cut back, 5 bases at V and 0 bases at J, with 15 bases in the middle. This CDR3 is built from 16 residues.

The gene calls are TRBV9 and TRBJ2-1; 7 bases are a match to TRBD2. This CDR3 contains 16 residues. Germline CDR1 is SGDLS and CDR2 is YYNGEE. With 0 bases clipped from V and 5 bases from J, the junction kept 8 bases outside the gene matches. As DNA, the CDR3 is TGTGCCAGCAGCGTAGATATCGGGGGGTCAAACAATGAGCAGTTCTTC. Translated, it gives CASSVDIGGSNNEQFF.

CDR3 residues: CSVVGGDGTGELFF. The CDR3 bases are TGCAGCGTTGTGGGCGGGGATGGCACCGGGGAGCTGTTTTTT. V and J are TRBV29-1 and TRBJ2-2; a possible D gene is TRBD2 (6 bases). Germline CDR1 is SQVTM and CDR2 is ANQGSEA. CDR3 length: 14 residues. The V and J ends lost 4 bases and 4 bases respectively, with 13 bases between them.

This clone was counted once. The V and J genes are TRBV9 and TRBJ2-5; TRBD2 agrees at 10 bases. This CDR3 spans 16 amino acids. Trimming removed 0 bases from V and 5 bases from J; junction bases left unmatched: 7. From germline, CDR1 is SGDLS and CDR2 YYNGEE. The CDR3 region has the DNA TGTGCCAGCAGCGTAGGGTCTAGCGGGAGTATTGAGACCCAGTACTTC. As protein: CASSVGSSGSIETQYF.

The chain is built from TRBV7-8 and TRBJ1-1; no firm D call. The germline CDR1 and CDR2 sequences are SGHVS and FQNEAQ. V dropped 8 bases and J dropped 0 bases, with 16 bases sitting between them. CDR3 size: 15 residues. The CDR3 region is CASQSEGHLNTEAFF. The CDR3 nucleotides read TGTGCCAGCCAAAGCGAAGGCCACTTGAACACTGAAGCTTTCTTT. Full variable domain (remainder filled in from reference TRBV7-8 and TRBJ1-1): GAGVSQSPRYKVAKRGQDVALRCDPISGHVSLFWYQQALGQGPEFLTYFQNEAQLDKSGLPSDRFFAERPEGSVSTLKIQRTQQEDSAVYLCASQSEGHLNTEAFFGQGTRLTVV.

In its sample, this clone was seen once. This rearrangement joins TRBV6-5 to TRBJ2-5; 7 bases match TRBD1. CDR1 and CDR2 (germline): MNHEY, SVGAGI. The V segment lost 7 bases and the J segment 2 bases; nucleotides outside the gene matches: 7. This CDR3 spans 14 amino acids. CDR3 sequence (DNA): TGTGCCAGCACCCGGGACAGCTATCAAGAGACCCAGTACTTC. Its translation is CASTRDSYQETQYF.

This clone appeared once. This chain joins TRBV7-2 and TRBJ2-4; no firm D call. The germline V and J ends were trimmed by 0 bases and 7 bases, with 10 bases remaining between them. From germline, CDR1 is SGHTA and CDR2 FQGNSA. This CDR3 spans 14 amino acids. The CDR3 reads CASSLAPLANIQYF. CDR3 in DNA: TGTGCCAGCAGCTTAGCGCCATTAGCCAACATTCAGTACTTC.

This chain joins TRBV7-9 and TRBJ2-2; D perhaps matches TRBD1 (5 bases). Germline V gene sequence: CDR1 SEHNR, CDR2 FQNEAQ (reference sequence). The CDR3 is 12 amino acids. The DNA for the CDR3 is TGTGCTTGGGGCCAGAACACCGGGGAGCTGTTTTTT. Translated, it gives CAWGQNTGELFF. The full variable domain, completed using reference TRBV7-9 and TRBJ2-2, is DTGVSQNPRHKITKRGQNVTFRCDPISEHNRLYWYRQTLGQGPEFLTYFQNEAQLEKSRLLSDRFSAERPKGSFSTLEIQRTEQGDSAMYLCAWGQNTGELFFGEGSRLTVL.

V is TRBV12-3 or TRBV12-4 and J is TRBJ1-5; no clear D gene. CDR3 length: 12 residues. V was trimmed by 8 bases and J by 7 bases, leaving 12 bases between them. CDR3 sequence reads: CASQVLHQPQHF. CDR3 DNA sequence: TGTGCCAGCCAGGTCCTTCACCAGCCCCAGCATTTT.

This clone appeared a few times. The chain employs TRBV4-1 and TRBJ2-1, with 7 bases identical to TRBD2. This CDR3 spans 15 amino acids. Looked up from germline, CDR1 is MGHRA and CDR2 is YSYEKL. V trimming: 1 base; J trimming: 2 bases; junction bases outside the gene matches: 2. The CDR3 spells CASSQGGGPYNEQFF. The CDR3 coding sequence is TGCGCCAGCAGCCAAGGGGGGGGTCCCTACAATGAGCAGTTCTTC.

The rearrangement links TRBV5-4 to TRBJ1-6; D is perhaps TRBD1 (5 bases). Trimming removed 10 bases at V and 13 bases at J, with 15 bases between. CDR3 length: 11 amino acids. Germline CDR1 SGHNT, CDR2 YYREEE (reference sequence). The CDR3 DNA follows: TGTGCCGTGCACAGTGGGGGGCCCCTCCACTTT. Encoded protein: CAVHSGGPLHF.

The chain uses TRBV5-1 and TRBJ1-1; D not certain. The CDR3 extends over 14 amino acids. V was pared by 4 bases and J by 4 bases, with 14 bases between. The germline V gene encodes CDR1 SGHRS and CDR2 YFSETQ. The CDR3: CASSRAGGLTEAFF. The CDR3 DNA reads TGCGCCAGCAGCCGGGCCGGAGGCCTCACTGAAGCTTTCTTT.

The genes are TRBV5-1 and TRBJ2-5; the match to TRBD2 covers 13 bases. The CDR3 runs to 16 residues. After removal of 4 bases from V and 1 base from J, the junction contained 4 bases not matched to a gene. Germline CDR1 reads SGHRS; CDR2 reads YFSETQ. The CDR3 coding sequence is TGCGCCAGCAGCGGACTAGCGGGGGCTGTCCAAGAGACCCAGTACTTC. Amino acids: CASSGLAGAVQETQYF. The whole variable domain, filled in from reference TRBV5-1 and TRBJ2-5, reads KAGVTQTPRYLIKTRGQQVTLSCSPISGHRSVSWYQQTPGQGLQFLFEYFSETQRNKGNFPGRFSGRQFSNSRSEMNVSTLELGDSALYLCASSGLAGAVQETQYFGPGTRLLVL.

The V and J genes are TRBV9 and TRBJ1-1; D is perhaps TRBD1 (5 bases). Germline-derived CDR1 and CDR2 are SGDLS and YYNGEE. The CDR3 spans 13 residues. Deletions cut 2 bases from V and 4 bases from J, with 9 bases between. The CDR3 sequence: CASSVQGSTEAFF. CDR3 DNA: TGTGCCAGCAGCGTGCAGGGTAGCACTGAAGCTTTCTTT.

This clone was detected only a few times. The genes are TRBV27 and TRBJ2-7, with D perhaps TRBD1 (5 bases). The CDR3 spans 15 residues. The V gene lost 8 bases and the J gene lost 3 bases, with 20 bases spanning the gap. Germline assignment: CDR1 MNHEY and CDR2 SMNVEV (reference sequence). For the CDR3, the DNA is TGTGCCAGCTCGCTCACGGCAGGGATAAGCTACGAGCAGTACTTC. As protein: CASSLTAGISYEQYF.

The chain recombines TRBV5-6 with TRBJ2-7, with 7 bases matching TRBD1. V was clipped by 2 bases and J by 3 bases; unmatched bases: 5. CDR3 length: 14 amino acids. Germline CDR1 reads SGHDT; CDR2 reads YYEEEE. The CDR3 sequence is CASSFGTEYYEQYF. Here the CDR3 DNA reads TGTGCCAGCAGCTTTGGGACAGAATACTACGAGCAGTACTTC.

The genes are TRBV7-9 and TRBJ2-7; 10 bases are shared with TRBD1. Germline CDR1 reads SEHNR; CDR2 reads FQNEAQ (reference sequence). The V gene end was trimmed by 5 bases and the J gene end by 5 bases; junction bases not matched to a gene: 12. CDR3 length: 16 amino acids. The CDR3, as DNA: TGTGCCAGCAGCCTAGAGCCGGGACAGGGGTCCAACGAGCAGTACTTC. It yields the protein CASSLEPGQGSNEQYF.

The gene calls are TRBV28 and TRBJ2-7; 9 nucleotides match TRBD1. This CDR3 is 15 amino acids long. Trimming took 3 bases from V and 5 from J; bases not matched to a gene: 8. Looked up from germline, CDR1 is MDHEN and CDR2 is SYDVKM. DNA of the CDR3: TGTGCCAGCAGTTTCTACCGGGACAGGGACCACGAGCAGTACTTC. Translation: CASSFYRDRDHEQYF.

The chain couples TRBV3-1 (or the pseudogene TRBV3-2) to TRBJ2-3; D perhaps matches TRBD2 (6 bases). Germline CDR1 and CDR2: LGHDT and YNNKEL (reference sequence). CDR3 size: 15 residues. Trimming took off 7 bases at V and 4 bases at J, with 18 bases between the two ends. CDR3 region: CASNNQRQRADTQYF. The DNA for the CDR3 is TGTGCCAGCAACAACCAGCGGCAGCGGGCAGATACGCAGTATTTT.

The rearrangement uses TRBV30 and TRBJ1-1, with TRBD1 as a possible D gene (5 bases). CDR1 and CDR2 from the germline V gene are GTSNPN and SVGIG (reference sequence). Trimming stripped 5 bases from V and 6 bases from J, with 16 bases between. The CDR3 totals 13 residues. CDR3 sequence (DNA): TGTGCCTGGGGGCAGGGTTCGTTCGCTGAAGCTTTCTTT. This translates into CAWGQGSFAEAFF.

This clone was seen more than once but under ten times. This chain uses TRBV27 with TRBJ1-5; 8 positions agree with TRBD1. J was trimmed by 2 bases and V by 5 bases; bases with no gene match: 8. The CDR3 spans 16 residues. Germline CDR1 MNHEY, CDR2 SMNVEV (reference sequence). The CDR3 DNA is TGTGCCAGCAGTCCCCAGGGGGCGGGTGGCAATCAGCCCCAGCATTTT. Protein sequence: CASSPQGAGGNQPQHF.

The chain links TRBV28 to TRBJ1-1; weak D call: TRBD1 (5 bases). Trimming removed 8 bases from V and 5 bases from J, with 18 bases in between. The CDR3 is 14 amino acids. In germline, CDR1 is MDHEN, CDR2 SYDVKM. CDR3 protein: CASLKRGGETEAFF. Written as DNA, the CDR3 is TGTGCCAGCCTCAAGAGGGGAGGGGAAACTGAAGCTTTCTTT.

The CDR3: CASSLDGAYEQYF. The DNA for the CDR3 is TGTGCCAGCAGTTTAGACGGAGCCTACGAGCAGTACTTC. This rearrangement joins TRBV27 to TRBJ2-7; D call uncertain. From germline, CDR1 is MNHEY and CDR2 SMNVEV (reference sequence). With 2 bases removed from V and 2 bases from J, the gap between germline ends came to 7 bases. The CDR3 spans 13 residues.

The DNA for the CDR3 is TGTGCCTGGAACATGGGGGGGGTCCACGAGCAGTACTTC. This encodes CAWNMGGVHEQYF. The chain links TRBV30 to TRBJ2-7; 7 bases fit TRBD2. V lost 4 bases and J lost 5; bases outside the gene matches: 8. CDR3 length: 13 residues. Germline-derived CDR1 and CDR2 are GTSNPN and SVGIG (reference sequence).

The V and J genes are TRBV7-3 and TRBJ2-5; 9 nucleotides agree with TRBD1. Germline V gives CDR1 SGHTA, CDR2 FQGTGA. This CDR3 has 14 residues. With V trimmed by 1 base and J by 5 bases, 2 bases remained unmatched. The CDR3 nucleotides are TGTGCCAGCAGCTTAAGGGGGACAGGGGAGACCCAGTACTTC. Encoded protein: CASSLRGTGETQYF.

The CDR3 DNA is TGTGCCAGCAGCTTGGCAGTTGCAGGGCCTGGCTACACCTTC. Translating it yields CASSLAVAGPGYTF. The chain joins TRBV5-6 to TRBJ1-2; TRBD1 might be the D (5 bases). The CDR3 is 14 residues long. The germline V gene encodes CDR1 SGHDT and CDR2 YYEEEE. V shed 0 bases and J shed 7 bases, with 13 bases lying between them.

The chain employs TRBV18 and TRBJ1-3; no reliable D call. The CDR3 spans 15 residues. V dropped 6 bases and J dropped 0 bases, with 12 bases sitting between them. Germline values: CDR1 KGHSH, CDR2 LQKENI. Here the CDR3 reads CASSQRRDSGNTIYF. For the CDR3, the DNA is TGTGCCAGCTCGCAGAGGAGGGACTCTGGAAACACCATATATTTT.

The V gene is TRBV7-9, the J gene TRBJ1-5; D may be TRBD1 (5 bases). The CDR3 covers 15 residues. Trimming took 5 bases from V and 2 from J, leaving 13 bases between them. Germline CDR1 reads SEHNR; CDR2 reads FQNEAQ (reference sequence). The CDR3 loop reads CASSDGQGGNQPQHF. In DNA, the CDR3 is TGTGCCAGCAGCGACGGACAAGGCGGCAATCAGCCCCAGCATTTT.